This entry lists 7 T cell receptor beta chains sequenced from one sample in a study of T cells in Graves' hyperthyroidism and ophthalmopathy. Amplified regions were TCR beta CDR3 sequences from RNA transcripts. The HTBI primer set served for first-round RT-PCR of the TCR CDR3. TCRdb re-called the multiplex PCR reads with MiXCR, one entry per CDR3 protein. The profile shows hundreds of thousands of distinct CDR3 sequences, 13% to 15% of them singletons. Sample: blood. These TCRs come from a woman aged 18 to 35 with Graves' hyperthyroidism.

This sequence joins TRBV24-1 and TRBJ2-1; 8 positions match TRBD1. CDR1 KGHDR and CDR2 SFDVKD come from the germline V gene. Trimming at V came to 0 bases and at J to 5 bases, leaving 20 bases not matched to a gene. The CDR3 has 21 amino acids. The CDR3 nucleotides read TGTGCCACCAGTGATTTGAGCGAGGGACAGGTAAGACCAACTATAAACAATGAGCAGTTCTTC. Encoded protein: CATSDLSEGQVRPTINNEQFF.

This clonotype was counted a few times. This chain uses TRBV4-3 with TRBJ2-7; 7 positions agree with TRBD1. Trimming at V came to 7 bases and at J to 5 bases, leaving 14 bases not matched to a gene. Germline loops: CDR1 LGHNA, CDR2 YSLEER. This CDR3 region has 15 residues. CDR3 coding DNA: TGCGCCAGCACCATCCACGAGGGGGCCACCCACGAGCAGTACTTC. It specifies CASTIHEGATHEQYF.

This clonotype was found a few times. This chain's CDR3 is CASSTTPLAGQPSHQPQHF. CDR3 coding DNA: TGTGCCAGCAGCACTACCCCTCTAGCGGGACAGCCGTCGCATCAGCCCCAGCATTTT. This chain connects TRBV12-3 or TRBV12-4 to TRBJ1-5; 7 positions match TRBD1. The J segment lost 5 bases and the V segment lost 6 bases, leaving 22 bases of the junction unmatched. The CDR3 is 19 residues long.

Turning to this clonotype: The junction shows a germline mismatch at one end, possibly a read error. The V call is TRBV11-2, the J call TRBJ2-3; unclear D gene. Germline V CDR1 and CDR2: SGHAT, FQNNGV. The CDR3 length is 14 residues. For the CDR3, the DNA is TGTGCCAGCAGCTTAGGGTTACACACAGATATGCAGTATTTT. Translation: CASSLGLHTDMQYF.

The chain is built from TRBV7-9 and TRBJ1-2; D is possibly TRBD1 (6 bases). V lost 5 bases to trimming and J lost 2 bases, with 12 bases between them. Germline lookup yields CDR1 SEHNR and CDR2 FQNEAQ (reference sequence). This CDR3 comprises 14 residues. DNA of the CDR3: TGTGCCAGCAGCCCAAGACAGGCGAACTATGGCTACACCTTC. Its translation is CASSPRQANYGYTF.

The chain combines TRBV27 with TRBJ2-5, with TRBD2 matching over 9 bases. Germline V gives CDR1 MNHEY, CDR2 SMNVEV (reference sequence). J lost 4 bases, V lost 4 bases, and 7 bases had no gene match. The CDR3 extends over 15 amino acids. Here the CDR3 DNA reads TGTGCCAGCAGTTCCCAAGGCGGGGGGGGAGAGACCCAGTACTTC. Protein sequence: CASSSQGGGGETQYF.

Many counts were recorded for this clonotype. The V gene is TRBV2, the J gene TRBJ2-5; perhaps TRBD2 as D (5 bases). The CDR3 is 17 amino acids. Trimming cost V 6 bases and J 2 bases, with 22 bases left between them. The germline gives CDR1 SNHLY, CDR2 FYNNEI. The CDR3: CASRERFGGQPQETQYF. CDR3 nucleotides: TGTGCCAGCAGGGAGAGATTTGGCGGGCAACCTCAAGAGACCCAGTACTTC.